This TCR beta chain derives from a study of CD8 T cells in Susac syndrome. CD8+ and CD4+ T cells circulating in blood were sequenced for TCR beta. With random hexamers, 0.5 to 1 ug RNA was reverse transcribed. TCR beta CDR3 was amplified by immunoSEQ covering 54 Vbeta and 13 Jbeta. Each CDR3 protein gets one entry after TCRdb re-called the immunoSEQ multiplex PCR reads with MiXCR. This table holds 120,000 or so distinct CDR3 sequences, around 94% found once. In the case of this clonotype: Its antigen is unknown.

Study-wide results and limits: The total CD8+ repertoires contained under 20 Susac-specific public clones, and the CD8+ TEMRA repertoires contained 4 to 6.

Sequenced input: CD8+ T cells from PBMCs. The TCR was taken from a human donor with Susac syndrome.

The CDR3 sequence: CASSYSGSPQANYGYTF. As DNA, the CDR3 is TGTGCCAGCAGTTACTCAGGGAGCCCGCAAGCTAACTATGGCTACACCTTC. The chain has TRBV6-5 and TRBJ1-2; no reliable D call. The CDR3 consists of 17 residues. Germline CDR1 and CDR2: MNHEY and SVGAGI. The germline V and J ends were trimmed by 0 bases and 0 bases, with 14 bases remaining between them.